This TCR beta chain derives from a study of T cells expressing NK-cell markers. For the study at large: From sorted CD3+CD56+NKG2C+, CD3+CD56+NKG2C- and CD3+CD56-NKG2C+ T cells came the TCR beta repertoires.

This CDR3 has 15 residues. CDR1 and CDR2 from the germline V gene are MGHRA and YSYEKL. Overall study results and limits: HCMV specificity was not established for the expanded NKG2C+ T cell clones.

TCRdb re-analyzed the 5' RACE reads; it lists each CDR3 protein once, without DNA. In all, the sample yields about 450,000 distinct CDR3 sequences. In terms of frequency, this clonotype is medium-sized. Antigen specificity is unknown. Sequenced input: blood T cells: a sorted CD56 or NKG2C T cell subset, CD4+ or CD8+ T cells, or bulk PBMC T cells (not recorded which). The V gene is TRBV4-1, the J gene TRBJ2-2; without DNA, the TCRdb call of TRBD2 cannot be checked. The sequence was obtained from a woman aged 18-69 years in good health. The CDR3 here is CASSHSSRNTGELFF.